This is a list of T cell receptor beta chains from one sample in a study of blood T cell repertoires in COVID-19. The table came from immunoSEQ multiplex PCR; TCRdb's copy has only in-frame clones and leaves some out. The table lists around 140,000 clones, around 81% of them singletons. Sample: peripheral blood. The receptors stem from a human donor in a cohort sampled during active COVID-19. Both conserved end residues are part of each CDR3. Each record gives: D gene, J gene, clone size, V gene, CDR3 protein, CDR3 DNA. The D gene is left open where the match is weak. The size entry is marked missing in some rows and otherwise reads once, few, many or a size class.

.,TRBJ2-7,.,TRBV5-1,CASSTGTRNTWSSYEQYF,TGCGCCAGCAGCACCGGGACACGGAACACATGGAGCTCCTACGAGCAGTACTTC
TRBD2,TRBJ2-1,few,TRBV16,CASSPLASGRSNEQFF,TGTGCCAGCAGCCCCCTGGCTAGCGGGAGATCGAATGAGCAGTTCTTC
TRBD1,TRBJ2-6,.,TRBV6-2/TRBV6-3,CASSYEGTGGWGANVLTF,TGTGCCAGCAGTTACGAGGGGACAGGGGGCTGGGGGGCCAACGTCCTGACTTTC
.,TRBJ1-2,.,TRBV9,CASSPVGSRSYGYTF,TGTGCCAGCAGCCCAGTAGGTAGCAGAAGTTATGGCTACACCTTC
.,TRBJ2-3,.,TRBV9,CASSRLATDTQYF,TGTGCCAGCAGCCGGCTAGCAACAGATACGCAGTATTTT
TRBD2,TRBJ2-3,.,TRBV27,CASSAWTSGRTDTQYF,TGTGCCAGCAGTGCCTGGACTAGCGGGAGGACAGATACGCAGTATTTT
.,TRBJ2-5,.,TRBV7-9,CASSLGGPETQYF,TGTGCCAGCAGCTTAGGGGGCCCGGAGACCCAGTACTTC
.,TRBJ1-5,.,TRBV7-9,CASSSGTAGHQPQHF,TGTGCCAGCAGCTCCGGGACCGCGGGACATCAGCCCCAGCATTTT
TRBD2,TRBJ2-1,.,TRBV9,CASSVSGNYYNEQFF,TGTGCCAGCAGCGTAAGCGGGAACTACTACAATGAGCAGTTCTTC
.,TRBJ2-3,.,TRBV11-3,CASSIKKTGAGTDTQYF,TGTGCCAGCAGCATCAAGAAGACGGGAGCCGGCACAGATACGCAGTATTTT
TRBD1,TRBJ2-5,.,TRBV28,CASSLSPDRVQETQYF,TGTGCCAGCAGTTTAAGCCCGGACAGGGTACAAGAGACCCAGTACTTC
TRBD1,TRBJ1-2,.,TRBV6-2/TRBV6-3,CASSQTGNYGYTF,TGTGCCAGCAGCCAGACAGGGAACTATGGCTACACCTTC
TRBD2,TRBJ2-7,.,TRBV19,CASSPGLGDYEQYF,TGTGCCAGTAGCCCGGGACTAGGCGACTACGAGCAGTACTTC
TRBD2,TRBJ2-5,once,TRBV4-1,CASRRGSGRALDRETQYF,TGCGCCAGCCGGAGAGGTAGCGGGAGGGCCCTTGATAGGGAGACCCAGTACTTC
.,TRBJ1-2,.,TRBV28,CASRPQGGTYGYTF,TGTGCCAGCAGGCCCCAGGGAGGGACCTATGGCTACACCTTC
TRBD1,TRBJ2-7,.,TRBV28,CASRGQVYEQYF,TGTGCCAGCAGGGGACAGGTTTACGAGCAGTACTTC
TRBD2,TRBJ2-3,.,TRBV7-2,CASSPLTSGDTQYF,TGTGCCAGCAGTCCCCTGACTAGCGGAGATACGCAGTATTTT
TRBD2,TRBJ2-7,.,TRBV5-4,CASSLGLAGAYEQYF,TGTGCCAGCAGCTTGGGGCTAGCGGGAGCCTACGAGCAGTACTTC
.,TRBJ1-2,.,TRBV7-8,CASSSSRGGPSGYTF,TGTGCCAGCAGCTCGTCGCGGGGGGGACCCTCGGGCTACACCTTC
.,TRBJ1-2,.,TRBV6-2/TRBV6-3,CASSYYSYGYTF,TGTGCCAGCAGTTACTACAGCTATGGCTACACCTTC
TRBD2,TRBJ2-1,.,TRBV5-5,CASRDQLAGYNEQFF,TGTGCCAGCAGGGACCAACTAGCGGGTTACAATGAGCAGTTCTTC
TRBD1,TRBJ2-7,few,TRBV5-4,CASSGTGNYEQYF,TGTGCCAGCTCCGGGACAGGGAACTACGAGCAGTACTTC
TRBD2,TRBJ2-3,few,TRBV5-1,CASSSPGTITDTQYF,TGCGCCAGCAGCTCCCCCGGGACTATAACAGATACGCAGTATTTT
.,TRBJ2-1,.,TRBV28,CASSSLVSSQSSYNEQFF,TGTGCCAGCAGTTCCCTGGTTTCTAGCCAGAGCTCCTACAATGAGCAGTTCTTC
.,TRBJ2-1,.,TRBV19,CASSIGGGYEQFF,TGTGCCAGTAGTATAGGAGGGGGATATGAGCAGTTCTTC
TRBD1,TRBJ2-7,.,TRBV18,CASSPLTGGSYEQYF,TGTGCCAGCTCACCACTGACAGGGGGCAGCTACGAGCAGTACTTC
.,TRBJ2-3,.,TRBV9,CASSPPVGRFDTQYF,TGTGCCAGCAGCCCCCCGGTAGGGAGGTTTGATACGCAGTATTTT
.,TRBJ2-2,.,TRBV6-4,CASSDGPSGGELFF,TGTGCCAGCAGTGACGGGCCCAGCGGGGGGGAGCTGTTTTTT
.,TRBJ2-2,.,TRBV6-2/TRBV6-3,CASSPLGTGGLVRAGELFF,TGTGCCAGCAGCCCTTTAGGGACAGGCGGACTAGTTCGGGCCGGGGAGCTGTTTTTT
TRBD1,TRBJ2-7,.,TRBV11-2,CASSPSGQGYEQYF,TGTGCCAGCAGCCCCAGCGGACAGGGCTACGAGCAGTACTTC
TRBD1,TRBJ2-3,.,TRBV29-1,CSVGGTDGSPSTDTQYF,TGCAGCGTTGGAGGGACAGATGGATCACCGTCCACAGATACGCAGTATTTT
.,TRBJ2-7,.,TRBV7-2,CASSLLGGSRAYEQYF,TGTGCCAGCAGCCTCCTAGGGGGTAGTAGGGCCTACGAGCAGTACTTC
.,TRBJ1-5,.,TRBV27,CASSPWGGNQPQHF,TGTGCCAGCAGTCCCTGGGGGGGAAATCAGCCCCAGCATTTT
.,TRBJ2-1,.,TRBV11-2,CASSLSFNNEQFF,TGTGCCAGCAGCTTATCTTTTAACAATGAGCAGTTCTTC
.,TRBJ1-3,few,TRBV7-2,CASSLEYSGNTIYF,TGTGCCAGCAGCTTAGAATACTCTGGAAACACCATATATTTT
.,TRBJ1-2,once,TRBV29-1,CSVEKGYYGYTF,TGCAGCGTTGAGAAGGGGTACTATGGCTACACCTTC
.,TRBJ1-1,.,TRBV21-1,CASSKADYRVKTEAFF,TGTGCCAGCAGCAAAGCGGATTACAGGGTGAAGACTGAAGCTTTCTTT
.,TRBJ2-3,.,TRBV24-1,CATSDFADTQYF,TGTGCCACCAGTGATTTCGCAGATACGCAGTATTTT
TRBD1,TRBJ1-2,once,TRBV5-5,CASSLAAGTGGNYGYTF,TGTGCCAGCAGCTTGGCAGCAGGGACAGGGGGCAACTATGGCTACACCTTC
TRBD1,TRBJ1-5,.,TRBV10-3,CAISESQGASNQPQHF,TGTGCCATCAGTGAGTCGCAGGGGGCGTCCAATCAGCCCCAGCATTTT
TRBD1,TRBJ2-7,.,TRBV28,CASSFAPRTGGTYEQYF,TGTGCCAGCAGTTTCGCCCCTCGGACAGGGGGCACCTACGAGCAGTACTTC
TRBD1,TRBJ1-4,many,TRBV28,CASRGDRAEDEKLFF,TGTGCCAGCCGGGGCGACAGGGCTGAGGATGAAAAACTGTTTTTT